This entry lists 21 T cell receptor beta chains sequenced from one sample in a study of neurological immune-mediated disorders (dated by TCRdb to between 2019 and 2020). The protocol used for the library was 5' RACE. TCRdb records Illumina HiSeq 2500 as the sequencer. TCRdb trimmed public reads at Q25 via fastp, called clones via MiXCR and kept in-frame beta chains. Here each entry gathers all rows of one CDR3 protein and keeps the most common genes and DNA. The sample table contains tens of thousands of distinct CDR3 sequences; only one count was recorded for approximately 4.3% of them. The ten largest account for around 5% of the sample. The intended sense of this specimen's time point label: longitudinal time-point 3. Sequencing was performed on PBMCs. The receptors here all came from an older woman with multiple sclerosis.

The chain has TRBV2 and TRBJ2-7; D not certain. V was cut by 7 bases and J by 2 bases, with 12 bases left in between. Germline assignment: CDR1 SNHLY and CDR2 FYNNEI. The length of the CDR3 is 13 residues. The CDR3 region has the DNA TGTGCCAGCACCTCGGGTATCCCCTACGAGCAGTACTTC. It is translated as CASTSGIPYEQYF. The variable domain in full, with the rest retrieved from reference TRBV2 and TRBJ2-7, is EPEVTQTPSHQVTQMGQEVILRCVPISNHLYFYWYRQILGQKVEFLVSFYNNEISEKSEIFDDQFSVERPDGSNFTLKIRSTKLEDSAMYFCASTSGIPYEQYFGPGTRLTVT.

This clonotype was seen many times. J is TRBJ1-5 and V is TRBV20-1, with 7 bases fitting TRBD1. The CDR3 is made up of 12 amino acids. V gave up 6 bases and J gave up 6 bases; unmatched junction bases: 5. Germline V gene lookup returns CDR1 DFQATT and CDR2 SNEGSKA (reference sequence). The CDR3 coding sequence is TGCAGTGCAAGACAGGGTGTTCAGCCCCAGCATTTT. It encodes CSARQGVQPQHF.

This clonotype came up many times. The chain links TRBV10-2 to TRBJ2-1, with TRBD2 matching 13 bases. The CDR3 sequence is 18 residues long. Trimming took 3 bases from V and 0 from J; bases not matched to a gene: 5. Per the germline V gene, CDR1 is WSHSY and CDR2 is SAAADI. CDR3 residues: CASSDELAGGSSYNEQFF. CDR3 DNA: TGCGCCAGCAGTGATGAACTAGCGGGGGGGAGCTCCTACAATGAGCAGTTCTTC.

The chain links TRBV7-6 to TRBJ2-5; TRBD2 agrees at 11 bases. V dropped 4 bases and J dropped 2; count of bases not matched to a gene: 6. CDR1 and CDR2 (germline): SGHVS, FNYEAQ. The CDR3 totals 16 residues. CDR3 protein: CASSSRLAGTQETQYF. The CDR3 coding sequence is TGTGCCAGCAGCTCTAGACTAGCGGGGACGCAAGAGACCCAGTACTTC.

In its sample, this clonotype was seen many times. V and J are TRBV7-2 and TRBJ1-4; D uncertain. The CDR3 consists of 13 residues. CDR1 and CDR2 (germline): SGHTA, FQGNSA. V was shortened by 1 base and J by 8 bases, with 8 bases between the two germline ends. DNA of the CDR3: TGTGCCAGCAGCTTAGAGTTCTGGGAAAAACTGTTTTTT. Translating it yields CASSLEFWEKLFF.

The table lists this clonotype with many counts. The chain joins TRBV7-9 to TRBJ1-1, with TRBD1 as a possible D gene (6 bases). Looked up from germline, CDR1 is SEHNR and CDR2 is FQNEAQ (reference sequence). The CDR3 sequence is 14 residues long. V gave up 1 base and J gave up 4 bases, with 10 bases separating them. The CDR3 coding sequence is TGTGCCAGCAGCTTAGGCAGGGGCTCCACTGAAGCTTTCTTT. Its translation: CASSLGRGSTEAFF.

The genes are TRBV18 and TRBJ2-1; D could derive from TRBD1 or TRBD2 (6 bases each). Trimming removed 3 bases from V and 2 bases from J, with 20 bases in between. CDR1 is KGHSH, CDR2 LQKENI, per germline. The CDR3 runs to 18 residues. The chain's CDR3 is CASSPLRPGGAAYNEQFF. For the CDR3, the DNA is TGTGCCAGCTCACCTCTCCGGCCCGGGGGCGCGGCCTACAATGAGCAGTTCTTC. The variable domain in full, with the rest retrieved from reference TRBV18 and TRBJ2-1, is NAGVMQNPRHLVRRRGQEARLRCSPMKGHSHVYWYRQLPEEGLKFMVYLQKENIIDESGMPKERFSAEFPKEGPSILRIQQVVRGDSAAYFCASSPLRPGGAAYNEQFFGPGTRLTVL.

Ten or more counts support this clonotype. The chain's CDR3 is CSARVDSNQPQHF. In nucleotides, the CDR3 is TGCAGTGCTAGAGTGGATAGCAATCAGCCCCAGCATTTT. The chain joins TRBV20-1 to TRBJ1-5; no firm D call. Germline lookup yields CDR1 DFQATT and CDR2 SNEGSKA (reference sequence). The CDR3 covers 13 residues. V gave up 1 base and J gave up 0 bases, with 4 bases separating them.

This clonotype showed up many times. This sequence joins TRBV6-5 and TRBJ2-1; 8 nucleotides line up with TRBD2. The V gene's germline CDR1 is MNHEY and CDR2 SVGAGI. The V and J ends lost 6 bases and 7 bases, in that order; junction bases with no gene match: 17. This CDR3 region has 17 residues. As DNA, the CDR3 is TGTGCCAGCAGCACCCCAGTTCGGGGGGGGCTTGAGAATGAGCAGTTCTTC. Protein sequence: CASSTPVRGGLENEQFF.

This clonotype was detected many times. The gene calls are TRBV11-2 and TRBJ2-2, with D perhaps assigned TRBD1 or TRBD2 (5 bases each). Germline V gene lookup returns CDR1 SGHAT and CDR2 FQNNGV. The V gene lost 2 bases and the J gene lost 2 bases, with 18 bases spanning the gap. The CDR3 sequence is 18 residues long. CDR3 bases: TGTGCCAGCAGCTTAAAGGGGCTGGGAGTCGGTAACACCGGGGAGCTGTTTTTT. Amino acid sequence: CASSLKGLGVGNTGELFF.

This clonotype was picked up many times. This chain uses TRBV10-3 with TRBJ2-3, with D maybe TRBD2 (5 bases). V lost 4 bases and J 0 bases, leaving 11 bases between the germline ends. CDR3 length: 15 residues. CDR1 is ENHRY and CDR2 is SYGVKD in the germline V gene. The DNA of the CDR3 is TGTGCCATCAGTGCGGCGGGCGCTAGCACAGATACGCAGTATTTT. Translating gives CAISAAGASTDTQYF.

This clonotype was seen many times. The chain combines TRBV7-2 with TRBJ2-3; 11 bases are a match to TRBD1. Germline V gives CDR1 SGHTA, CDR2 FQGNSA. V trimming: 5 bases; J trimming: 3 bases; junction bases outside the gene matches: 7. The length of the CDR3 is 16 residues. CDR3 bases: TGTGCCAGCAGCCGGGACAGGGGGATTGGGACAGATACGCAGTATTTT. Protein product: CASSRDRGIGTDTQYF.

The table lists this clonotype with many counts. CDR3 in amino acids: CSASHSGSRFSGELFF. The CDR3 region has the DNA TGCAGTGCTAGTCACTCGGGGTCCCGTTTTTCCGGGGAGCTGTTTTTT. The V and J genes are TRBV20-1 and TRBJ2-2; a weak D match, TRBD2 (5 bases). The ends were cut back, 3 bases at V and 6 bases at J, with 20 bases in the middle. This CDR3 is 16 amino acids long. Germline V gene sequence: CDR1 DFQATT, CDR2 SNEGSKA (reference sequence).

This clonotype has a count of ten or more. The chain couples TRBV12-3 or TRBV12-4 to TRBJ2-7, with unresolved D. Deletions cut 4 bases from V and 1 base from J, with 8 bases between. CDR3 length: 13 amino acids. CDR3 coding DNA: TGTGCCAGCAGTTATCTGCCGTCCTACGAGCAGTACTTC. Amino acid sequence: CASSYLPSYEQYF.

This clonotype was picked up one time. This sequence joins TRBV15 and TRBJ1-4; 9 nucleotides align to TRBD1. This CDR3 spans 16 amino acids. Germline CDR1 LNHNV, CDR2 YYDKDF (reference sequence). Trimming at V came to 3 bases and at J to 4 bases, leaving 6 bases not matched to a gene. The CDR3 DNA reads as TGTGCCACCAGCAGCCCGGGACAGGGCGATAATGAAAAACTGTTTTTT. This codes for CATSSPGQGDNEKLFF.

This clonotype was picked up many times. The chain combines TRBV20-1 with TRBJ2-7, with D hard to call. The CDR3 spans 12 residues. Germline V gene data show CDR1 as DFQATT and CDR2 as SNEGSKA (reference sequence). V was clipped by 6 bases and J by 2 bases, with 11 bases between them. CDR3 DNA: TGCAGTGCGAAGAACACCCCCTACGAGCAGTACTTC. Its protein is CSAKNTPYEQYF.

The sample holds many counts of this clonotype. In nucleotides, the CDR3 is TGTGCCAGCAGTGACTCGGTCAGGGGCGAAGTCAGTGGCTACACCTTC. Protein: CASSDSVRGEVSGYTF. The chain couples TRBV2 to TRBJ1-2, with D tentatively TRBD1 (6 bases). Germline CDR1 SNHLY, CDR2 FYNNEI. The length of the CDR3 is 16 residues. The ends were cut back, 3 bases at V and 7 bases at J, with 21 bases in the middle.

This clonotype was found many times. In DNA form, the CDR3 reads TGCGCCAGCAGCTTGGGGGGACAGCGTGGAGAGACCCAGTACTTC. Translating gives CASSLGGQRGETQYF. This rearrangement joins TRBV5-1 to TRBJ2-5; TRBD1 aligns across 7 bases. V gave up 0 bases and J gave up 4 bases; unmatched junction bases: 6. Germline V gene lookup returns CDR1 SGHRS and CDR2 YFSETQ. The CDR3 contains 15 residues.

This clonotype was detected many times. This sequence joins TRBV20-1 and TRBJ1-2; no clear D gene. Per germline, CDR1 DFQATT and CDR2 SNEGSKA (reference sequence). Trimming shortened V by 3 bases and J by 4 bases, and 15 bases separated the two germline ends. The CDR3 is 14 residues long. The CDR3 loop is CSASPTGKSYGYTF. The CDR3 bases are TGCAGTGCTAGCCCCACGGGGAAATCCTATGGCTACACCTTC.

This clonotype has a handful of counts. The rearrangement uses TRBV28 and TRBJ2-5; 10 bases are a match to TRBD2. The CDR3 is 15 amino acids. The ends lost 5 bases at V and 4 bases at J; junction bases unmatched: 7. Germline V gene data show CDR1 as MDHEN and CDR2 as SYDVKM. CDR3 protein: CASSLGAGGRETQYF. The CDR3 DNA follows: TGTGCCAGCAGTCTCGGAGCGGGGGGGAGAGAGACCCAGTACTTC. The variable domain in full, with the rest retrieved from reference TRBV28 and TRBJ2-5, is DVKVTQSSRYLVKRTGEKVFLECVQDMDHENMFWYRQDPGLGLRLIYFSYDVKMKEKGDIPEGYSVSREKKERFSLILESASTNQTSMYLCASSLGAGGRETQYFGPGTRLLVL.

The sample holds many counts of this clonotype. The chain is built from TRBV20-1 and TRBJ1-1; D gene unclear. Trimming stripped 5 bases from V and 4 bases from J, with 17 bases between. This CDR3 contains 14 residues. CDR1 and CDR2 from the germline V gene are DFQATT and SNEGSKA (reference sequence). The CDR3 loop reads CSAFRDGRATEAFF. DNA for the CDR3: TGCAGTGCTTTCCGAGATGGGAGGGCCACTGAAGCTTTCTTT.